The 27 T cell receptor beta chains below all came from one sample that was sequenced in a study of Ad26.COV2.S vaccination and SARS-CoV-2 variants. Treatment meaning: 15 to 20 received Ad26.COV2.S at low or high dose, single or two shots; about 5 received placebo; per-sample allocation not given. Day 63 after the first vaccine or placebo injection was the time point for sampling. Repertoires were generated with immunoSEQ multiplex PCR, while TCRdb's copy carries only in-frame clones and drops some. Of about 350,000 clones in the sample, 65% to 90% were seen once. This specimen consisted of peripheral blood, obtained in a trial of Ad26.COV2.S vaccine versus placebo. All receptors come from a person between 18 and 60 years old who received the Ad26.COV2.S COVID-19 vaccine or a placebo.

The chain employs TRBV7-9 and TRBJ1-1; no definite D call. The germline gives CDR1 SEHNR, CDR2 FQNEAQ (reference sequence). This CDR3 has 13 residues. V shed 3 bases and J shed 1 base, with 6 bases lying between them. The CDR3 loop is CASSFSGNTEAFF. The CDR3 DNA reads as TGTGCCAGCAGCTTTTCGGGGAACACTGAAGCTTTCTTT.

The DNA of the CDR3 is TGTGCCAGCAGCTCCTCCTCACAGGGGGCCCAAGTCATAGATACGCAGTATTTT. This encodes CASSSSSQGAQVIDTQYF. V is TRBV7-9 and J is TRBJ2-3, with 9 nucleotides matching TRBD1. CDR1 and CDR2 from the germline V gene are SEHNR and FQNEAQ (reference sequence). V lost 4 bases and J lost 5; bases outside the gene matches: 16. CDR3 length: 18 residues. The whole variable domain, remainder taken from reference TRBV7-9 and TRBJ2-3, is DTGVSQNPRHKITKRGQNVTFRCDPISEHNRLYWYRQTLGQGPEFLTYFQNEAQLEKSRLLSDRFSAERPKGSFSTLEIQRTEQGDSAMYLCASSSSSQGAQVIDTQYFGPGTRLTVL.

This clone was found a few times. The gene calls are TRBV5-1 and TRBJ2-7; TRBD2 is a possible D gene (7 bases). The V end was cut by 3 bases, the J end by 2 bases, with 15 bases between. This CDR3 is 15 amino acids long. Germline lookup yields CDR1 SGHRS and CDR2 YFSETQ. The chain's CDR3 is CASSYLGGGAYEQYF. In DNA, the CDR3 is TGCGCCAGCAGCTACCTCGGAGGGGGGGCCTACGAGCAGTACTTC.

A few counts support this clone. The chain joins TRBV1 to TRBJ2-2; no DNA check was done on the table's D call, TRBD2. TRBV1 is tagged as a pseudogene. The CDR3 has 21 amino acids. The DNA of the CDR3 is TGCACCAGCAGCCAAGTTCGCAGGACTAGCGGGAAAGGAGCGAACACCGGGGAGCTGTTTTTT. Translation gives CTSSQVRRTSGKGANTGELFF.

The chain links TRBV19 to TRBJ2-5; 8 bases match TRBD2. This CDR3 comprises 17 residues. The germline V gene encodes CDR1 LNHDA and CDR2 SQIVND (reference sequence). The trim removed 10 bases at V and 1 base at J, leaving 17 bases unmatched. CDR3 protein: CATAARGAGGPQETQYF. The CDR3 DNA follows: TGTGCCACAGCGGCCCGCGGGGCGGGGGGACCCCAAGAGACCCAGTACTTC.

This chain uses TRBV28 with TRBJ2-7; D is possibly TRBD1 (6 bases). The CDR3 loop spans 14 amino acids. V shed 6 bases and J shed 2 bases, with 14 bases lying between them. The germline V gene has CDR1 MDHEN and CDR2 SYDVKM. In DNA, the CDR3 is TGTGCCAGCAGGCTGACAGGAGAGACCTACGAGCAGTACTTC. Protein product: CASRLTGETYEQYF.

The CDR3 DNA follows: TGTGCCAGCAGTGCGGCCAGATCATTCCTCTATGGCTACACCTTC. It codes for CASSAARSFLYGYTF. The chain links TRBV28 to TRBJ1-2; D gene unclear. V dropped 5 bases and J dropped 4 bases, with 17 bases sitting between them. The CDR3 consists of 15 residues. Germline CDR1 and CDR2: MDHEN and SYDVKM.

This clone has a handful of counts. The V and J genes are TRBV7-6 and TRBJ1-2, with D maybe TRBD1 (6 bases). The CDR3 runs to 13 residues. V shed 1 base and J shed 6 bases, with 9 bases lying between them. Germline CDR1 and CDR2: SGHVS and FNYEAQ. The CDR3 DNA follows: TGTGCCAGCAGCTTAGAACAGGGCAATGGCTACACCTTC. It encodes CASSLEQGNGYTF.

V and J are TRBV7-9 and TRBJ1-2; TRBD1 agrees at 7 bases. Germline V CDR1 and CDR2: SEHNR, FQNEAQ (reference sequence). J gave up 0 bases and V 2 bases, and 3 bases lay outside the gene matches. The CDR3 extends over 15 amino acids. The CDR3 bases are TGTGCCAGCAGCTTACCAGGGGGTCCTAACTATGGCTACACCTTC. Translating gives CASSLPGGPNYGYTF.

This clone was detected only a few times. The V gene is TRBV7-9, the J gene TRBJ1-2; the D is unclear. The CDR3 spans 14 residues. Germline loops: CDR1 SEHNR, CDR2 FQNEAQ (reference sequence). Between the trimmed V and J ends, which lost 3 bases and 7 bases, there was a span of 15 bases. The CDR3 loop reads CASSLEILNSGYTF. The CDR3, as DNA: TGTGCCAGCAGCTTGGAGATCCTAAACAGTGGCTACACCTTC.

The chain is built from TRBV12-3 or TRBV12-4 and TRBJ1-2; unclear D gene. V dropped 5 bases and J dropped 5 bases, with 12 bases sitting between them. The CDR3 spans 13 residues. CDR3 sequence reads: CASSTAQFYGYTF. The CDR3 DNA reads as TGTGCCAGCAGTACTGCGCAGTTTTATGGCTACACCTTC.

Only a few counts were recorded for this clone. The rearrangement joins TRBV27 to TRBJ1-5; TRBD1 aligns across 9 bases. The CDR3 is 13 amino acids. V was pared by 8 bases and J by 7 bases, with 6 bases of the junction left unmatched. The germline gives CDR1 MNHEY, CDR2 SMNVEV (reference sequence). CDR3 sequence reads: CASSQGAWQPQHF. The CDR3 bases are TGTGCCAGCTCACAGGGGGCCTGGCAGCCCCAGCATTTT.

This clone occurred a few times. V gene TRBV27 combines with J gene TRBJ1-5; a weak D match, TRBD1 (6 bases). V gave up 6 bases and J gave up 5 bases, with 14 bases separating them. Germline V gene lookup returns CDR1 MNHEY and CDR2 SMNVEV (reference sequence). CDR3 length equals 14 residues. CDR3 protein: CASSPTTGYQPQHF. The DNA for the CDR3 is TGTGCCAGCAGCCCAACGACAGGATATCAGCCCCAGCATTTT.

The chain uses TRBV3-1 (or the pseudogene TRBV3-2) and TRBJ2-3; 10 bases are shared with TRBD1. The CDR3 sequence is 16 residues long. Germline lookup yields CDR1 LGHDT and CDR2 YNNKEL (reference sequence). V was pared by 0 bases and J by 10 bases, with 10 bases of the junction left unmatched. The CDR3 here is CASSQDPDRGRGPQYF. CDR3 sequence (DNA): TGTGCCAGCAGCCAAGATCCCGACAGGGGGCGCGGTCCGCAGTATTTT.

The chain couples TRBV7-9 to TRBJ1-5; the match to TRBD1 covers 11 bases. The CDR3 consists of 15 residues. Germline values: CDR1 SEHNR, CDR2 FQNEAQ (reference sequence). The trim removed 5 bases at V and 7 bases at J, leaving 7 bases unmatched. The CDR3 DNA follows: TGTGCCAGCAGCCCCGGGACAGGGGGATGGCAGCCCCAGCATTTT. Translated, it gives CASSPGTGGWQPQHF.

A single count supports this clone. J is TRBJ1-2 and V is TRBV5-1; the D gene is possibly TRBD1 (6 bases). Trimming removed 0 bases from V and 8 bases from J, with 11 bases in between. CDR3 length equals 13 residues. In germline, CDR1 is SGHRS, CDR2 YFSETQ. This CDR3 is CASSLGQVRGYTF. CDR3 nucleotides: TGCGCCAGCAGCTTGGGACAGGTCAGAGGCTACACCTTC.

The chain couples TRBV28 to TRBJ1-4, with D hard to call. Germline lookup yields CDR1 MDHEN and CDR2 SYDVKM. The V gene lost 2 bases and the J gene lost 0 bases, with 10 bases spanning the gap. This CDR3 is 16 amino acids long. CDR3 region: CASSLLWDATNEKLFF. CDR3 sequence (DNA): TGTGCCAGCAGTTTACTGTGGGATGCAACTAATGAAAAACTGTTTTTT.

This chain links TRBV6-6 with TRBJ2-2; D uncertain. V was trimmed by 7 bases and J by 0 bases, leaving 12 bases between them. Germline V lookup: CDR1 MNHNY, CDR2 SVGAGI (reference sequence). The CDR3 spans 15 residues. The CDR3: CASNSDTANTGELFF. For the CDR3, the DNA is TGTGCCAGCAACTCAGACACTGCGAACACCGGGGAGCTGTTTTTT.

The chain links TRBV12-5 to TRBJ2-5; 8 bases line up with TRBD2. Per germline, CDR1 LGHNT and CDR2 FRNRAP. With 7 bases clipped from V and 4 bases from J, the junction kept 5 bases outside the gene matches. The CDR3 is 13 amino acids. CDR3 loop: CASAPSGRETQYF. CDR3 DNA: TGTGCTAGTGCCCCGAGCGGGAGAGAGACCCAGTACTTC. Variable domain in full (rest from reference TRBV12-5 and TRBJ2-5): DARVTQTPRHKVTEMGQEVTMRCQPILGHNTVFWYRQTMMQGLELLAYFRNRAPLDDSGMPKDRFSAEMPDATLATLKIQPSEPRDSAVYFCASAPSGRETQYFGPGTRLLVL.

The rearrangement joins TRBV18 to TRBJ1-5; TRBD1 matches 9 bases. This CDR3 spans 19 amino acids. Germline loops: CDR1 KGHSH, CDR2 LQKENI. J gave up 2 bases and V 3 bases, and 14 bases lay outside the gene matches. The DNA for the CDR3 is TGTGCCAGCTCACCGCCGGGGACAGGGACTGGGACGGGCAATCAGCCCCAGCATTTT. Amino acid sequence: CASSPPGTGTGTGNQPQHF.

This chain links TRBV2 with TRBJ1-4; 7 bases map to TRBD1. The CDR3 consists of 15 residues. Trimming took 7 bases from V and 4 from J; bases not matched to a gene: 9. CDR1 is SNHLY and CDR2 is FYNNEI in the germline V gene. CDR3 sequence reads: CASNKRDSNNEKLFF. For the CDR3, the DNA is TGTGCCAGCAATAAAAGGGACAGCAATAATGAAAAACTGTTTTTT. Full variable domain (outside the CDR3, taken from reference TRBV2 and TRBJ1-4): EPEVTQTPSHQVTQMGQEVILRCVPISNHLYFYWYRQILGQKVEFLVSFYNNEISEKSEIFDDQFSVERPDGSNFTLKIRSTKLEDSAMYFCASNKRDSNNEKLFFGSGTQLSVL.

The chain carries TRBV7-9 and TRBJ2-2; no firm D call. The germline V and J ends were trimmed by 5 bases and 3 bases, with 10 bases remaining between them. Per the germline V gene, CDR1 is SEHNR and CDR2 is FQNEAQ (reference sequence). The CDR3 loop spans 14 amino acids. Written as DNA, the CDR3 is TGTGCCAGCAGCCTAGGACCAGACACCGGGGAGCTGTTTTTT. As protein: CASSLGPDTGELFF.

The CDR3 protein is CASSRLAGDQETQYF. In DNA form, the CDR3 reads TGTGCCAGCAGCCGTCTAGCGGGAGACCAAGAGACCCAGTACTTC. The chain employs TRBV5-4 and TRBJ2-5; 10 bases align to TRBD2. CDR3 length: 15 amino acids. The V gene end was trimmed by 4 bases and the J gene end by 0 bases; junction bases not matched to a gene: 3. The germline V gene encodes CDR1 SGHNT and CDR2 YYREEE (reference sequence).

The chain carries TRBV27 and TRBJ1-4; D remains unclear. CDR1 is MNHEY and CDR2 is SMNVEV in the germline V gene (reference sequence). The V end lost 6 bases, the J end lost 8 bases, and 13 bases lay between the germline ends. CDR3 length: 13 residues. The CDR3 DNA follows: TGTGCCAGCAGCCTGTGGAGAGGCGAAAAACTGTTTTTT. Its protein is CASSLWRGEKLFF. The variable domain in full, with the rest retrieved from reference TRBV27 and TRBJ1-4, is EAQVTQNPRYLITVTGKKLTVTCSQNMNHEYMSWYRQDPGLGLRQIYYSMNVEVTDKGDVPEGYKVSRKEKRNFPLILESPSPNQTSLYFCASSLWRGEKLFFGSGTQLSVL.

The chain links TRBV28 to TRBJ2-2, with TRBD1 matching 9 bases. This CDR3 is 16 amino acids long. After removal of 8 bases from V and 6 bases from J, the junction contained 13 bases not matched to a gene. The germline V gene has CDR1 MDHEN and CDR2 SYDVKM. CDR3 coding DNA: TGTGCCAGCGTCCAAGAGGGGACAGGGAGGTCCGGGGAGCTGTTTTTT. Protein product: CASVQEGTGRSGELFF. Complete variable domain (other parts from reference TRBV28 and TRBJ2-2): DVKVTQSSRYLVKRTGEKVFLECVQDMDHENMFWYRQDPGLGLRLIYFSYDVKMKEKGDIPEGYSVSREKKERFSLILESASTNQTSMYLCASVQEGTGRSGELFFGEGSRLTVL.

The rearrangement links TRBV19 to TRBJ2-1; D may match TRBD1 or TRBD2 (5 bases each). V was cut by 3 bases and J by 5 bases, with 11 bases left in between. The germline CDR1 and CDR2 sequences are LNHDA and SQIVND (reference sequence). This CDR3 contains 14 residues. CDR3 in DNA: TGTGCCAGTAGTATTACAGGACTCAACAATGAGCAGTTCTTC. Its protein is CASSITGLNNEQFF.

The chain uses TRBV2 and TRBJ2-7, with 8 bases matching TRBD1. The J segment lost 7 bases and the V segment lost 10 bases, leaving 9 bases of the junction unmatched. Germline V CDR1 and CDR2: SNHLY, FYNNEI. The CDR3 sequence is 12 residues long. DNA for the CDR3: TGTGCCACCGAGGGACAGGCGGAGGAGCAGTACTTC. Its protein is CATEGQAEEQYF.